The subject of this entry is one T cell receptor (beta chain). The data originate from a study of CD8+CD57+ T cells in acquired aplastic anemia. Selection for sequencing was limited to patients who had shown CD8+CD57+ cell expansion by flow cytometry. Investigators profiled TCR beta VDJ and CDR3 from genomic DNA template. TCRdb re-called the reads with MiXCR, one entry per CDR3 protein. The table lists about 40,000 distinct CDR3 sequences, roughly 63% of them singletons, with 50% to 65% in the top ten. Germline V gene data show CDR1 as LNHNV and CDR2 as YYDKDF (reference sequence). This CDR3 contains 14 residues. Trimming left V 3 bases short and J 6 bases short, with 13 bases between.

The TCR was taken from a human donor with aplastic anemia. The J gene is TRBJ2-3, the V gene TRBV15, with no clear D. Material for sequencing was sorted CD4+, CD8+, or CD8+CD57+ T cells (not recorded which) from PBMCs. The CDR3 spells CATSSGLQPDTQYF. The CDR3, as DNA: TGTGCCACCAGCAGTGGGTTACAGCCGGATACGCAGTATTTT.